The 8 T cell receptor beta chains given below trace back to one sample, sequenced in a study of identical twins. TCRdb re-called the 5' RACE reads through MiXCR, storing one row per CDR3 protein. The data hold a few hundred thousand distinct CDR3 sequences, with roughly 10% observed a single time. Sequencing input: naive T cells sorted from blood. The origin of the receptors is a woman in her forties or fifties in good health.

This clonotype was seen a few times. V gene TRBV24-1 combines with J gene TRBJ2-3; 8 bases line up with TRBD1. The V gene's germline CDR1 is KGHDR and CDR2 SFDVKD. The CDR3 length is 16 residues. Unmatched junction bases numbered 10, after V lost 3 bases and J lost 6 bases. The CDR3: CATSDPSQGASDTQYF. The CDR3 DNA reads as TGTGCCACCAGTGATCCCTCTCAGGGGGCGTCGGATACGCAGTATTTT.

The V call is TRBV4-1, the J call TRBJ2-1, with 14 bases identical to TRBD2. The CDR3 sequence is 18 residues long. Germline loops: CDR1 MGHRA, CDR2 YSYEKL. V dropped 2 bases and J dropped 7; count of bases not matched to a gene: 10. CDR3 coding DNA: TGCGCCAGCAGCCAACCTCAACTGACTAGCGGGAGGGGTAATGAGCAGTTCTTC. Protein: CASSQPQLTSGRGNEQFF.

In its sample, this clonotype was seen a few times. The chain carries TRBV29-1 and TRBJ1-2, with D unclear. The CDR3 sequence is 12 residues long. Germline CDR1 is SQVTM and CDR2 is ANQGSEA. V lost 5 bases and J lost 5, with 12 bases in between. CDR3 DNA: TGCAGCGTTCGCTTGACTGAGTATGGCTACACCTTC. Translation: CSVRLTEYGYTF. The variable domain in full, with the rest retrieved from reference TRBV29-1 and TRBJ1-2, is SAVISQKPSRDICQRGTSLTIQCQVDSQVTMMFWYRQQPGQSLTLIATANQGSEATYESGFVIDKFPISRPNLTFSTLTVSNMSPEDSSIYLCSVRLTEYGYTFGSGTRLTVV.

The CDR3 here is CASSAGTSATYEQYV. The CDR3 nucleotides read TGTGCCAGCAGCGCCGGGACTAGCGCAACCTACGAGCAGTACGTC. This chain connects TRBV5-5 to TRBJ2-7; 10 bases are shared with TRBD2. V gave up 4 bases and J gave up 2 bases; unmatched junction bases: 6. CDR1 and CDR2 from the germline V gene are SGHKS and YYEKEE (reference sequence). CDR3 size: 15 residues.

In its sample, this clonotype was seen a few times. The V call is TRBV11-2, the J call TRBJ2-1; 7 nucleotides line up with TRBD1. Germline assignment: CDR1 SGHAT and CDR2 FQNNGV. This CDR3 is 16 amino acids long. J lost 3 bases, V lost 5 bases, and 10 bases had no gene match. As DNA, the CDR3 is TGTGCCAGCAGCCCACGTATGGGGGACAGCTACAATGAGCAGTTCTTC. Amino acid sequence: CASSPRMGDSYNEQFF.

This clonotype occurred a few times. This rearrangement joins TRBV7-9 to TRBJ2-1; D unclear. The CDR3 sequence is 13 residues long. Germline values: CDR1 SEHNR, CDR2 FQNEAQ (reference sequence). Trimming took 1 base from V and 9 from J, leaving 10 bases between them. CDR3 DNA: TGTGCCAGCAGCTTAGGGTTGAGTACTGAGCAGTTCTTC. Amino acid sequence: CASSLGLSTEQFF.

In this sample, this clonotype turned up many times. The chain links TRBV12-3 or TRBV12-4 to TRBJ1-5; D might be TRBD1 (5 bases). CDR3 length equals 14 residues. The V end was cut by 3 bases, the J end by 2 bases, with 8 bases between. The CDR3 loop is CASSFSRGNQPQHF. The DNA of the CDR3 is TGTGCCAGCAGTTTCAGCAGGGGCAATCAGCCCCAGCATTTT.

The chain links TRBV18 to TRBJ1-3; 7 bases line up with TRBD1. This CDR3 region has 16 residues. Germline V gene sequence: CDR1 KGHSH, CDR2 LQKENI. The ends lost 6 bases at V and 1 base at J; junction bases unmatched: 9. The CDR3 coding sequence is TGTGCCAGCTCTCCCGGGACAGCCAGATCTGGAAACACCATATATTTT. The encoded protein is CASSPGTARSGNTIYF. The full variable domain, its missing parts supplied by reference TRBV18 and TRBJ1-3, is NAGVMQNPRHLVRRRGQEARLRCSPMKGHSHVYWYRQLPEEGLKFMVYLQKENIIDESGMPKERFSAEFPKEGPSILRIQQVVRGDSAAYFCASSPGTARSGNTIYFGEGSWLTVV.